Following are 21 T cell receptor beta chains from one sample sequenced in a study of PD-1 blockade in classical Hodgkin lymphoma. TCRdb's copy holds only in-frame clones and misses some; the assay was immunoSEQ multiplex PCR. In the table there are about 150,000 clones, around four fifths of which are singletons. Every single patient, without exception, relapsed after autologous stem cell transplantation, and brentuximab vedotin exposure varied. Sequences were derived from peripheral blood mononuclear cells (PBMCs), sampled before the second cycle of nivolumab. All receptors derive from a human donor with classical Hodgkin lymphoma.

This clone was found a few times. The CDR3 nucleotides read TGTGCCAGCTCACCAGACAGCAGCTTGAACACTGAAGCTTTCTTT. Protein sequence: CASSPDSSLNTEAFF. The V gene is TRBV18, the J gene TRBJ1-1; perhaps TRBD1 as D (5 bases). V lost 2 bases to trimming and J lost 0 bases, with 10 bases between them. CDR3 length equals 15 residues. The V gene's germline CDR1 is KGHSH and CDR2 LQKENI.

This rearrangement joins TRBV28 to TRBJ2-7, with TRBD2 matching 11 bases. The CDR3 runs to 15 residues. The V gene's germline CDR1 is MDHEN and CDR2 SYDVKM. The ends lost 2 bases at V and 3 bases at J; junction bases unmatched: 3. The CDR3 DNA is TGTGCCAGCAGTTTAGGACTAGCGGGTGGCTACGAGCAGTACTTC. It encodes CASSLGLAGGYEQYF. The complete variable domain, with remaining parts taken from reference TRBV28 and TRBJ2-7, reads DVKVTQSSRYLVKRTGEKVFLECVQDMDHENMFWYRQDPGLGLRLIYFSYDVKMKEKGDIPEGYSVSREKKERFSLILESASTNQTSMYLCASSLGLAGGYEQYFGPGTRLTVT.

The chain recombines TRBV6-5 with TRBJ2-7; perhaps TRBD1 as D (6 bases). Germline loops: CDR1 MNHEY, CDR2 SVGAGI. The CDR3 sequence is 14 residues long. V lost 5 bases and J 0 bases, leaving 11 bases between the germline ends. The CDR3 region has the DNA TGTGCCAGCAGTCGCAGGGGTAGCTCCTACGAGCAGTACTTC. It specifies CASSRRGSSYEQYF.

The chain couples TRBV23-1 to TRBJ1-5, with D maybe TRBD1 (6 bases). TRBV23-1 is placed among ORFs of uncertain function. This CDR3 comprises 19 residues. V lost 3 bases, J lost 4 bases, and 25 bases lay in between. The CDR3 coding sequence is TGCGCCAGCAGTCATGGGAACAGGGATCGGAGCTCGGAAAATCAGCCCCAGCATTTT. It codes for CASSHGNRDRSSENQPQHF.

A single count supports this clone. V is TRBV11-2 and J is TRBJ2-7, with TRBD2 matching 11 bases. Germline lookup yields CDR1 SGHAT and CDR2 FQNNGV. V was clipped by 4 bases and J by 3 bases; unmatched bases: 5. This CDR3 comprises 15 residues. This CDR3 reads CASSSLAGGYYEQYF. The DNA of the CDR3 is TGTGCCAGCAGCTCGCTAGCGGGAGGTTACTACGAGCAGTACTTC.

This clone was counted at least ten times. The rearrangement joins TRBV6-5 to TRBJ1-5; D is uncertain. Trimming removed 0 bases from V and 4 bases from J, with 7 bases in between. The CDR3 consists of 14 residues. Germline CDR1 is MNHEY and CDR2 is SVGAGI. As DNA, the CDR3 is TGTGCCAGCAGTTACTCAGTCGCTAATCAGCCCCAGCATTTT. It translates to CASSYSVANQPQHF.

The chain uses TRBV15 and TRBJ2-3, with D tentatively TRBD1 or TRBD2 (7 bases each). The CDR3 is made up of 14 amino acids. Germline V lookup: CDR1 LNHNV, CDR2 YYDKDF (reference sequence). Trimming shortened V by 8 bases and J by 3 bases, and 15 bases separated the two germline ends. CDR3 protein: CATSGGEATDTQYF. The CDR3 bases are TGTGCCACCTCAGGGGGGGAGGCGACAGATACGCAGTATTTT.

The J gene is TRBJ2-5, the V gene TRBV2; TRBD1 matches at 9 bases. This CDR3 contains 15 residues. Trimming removed 4 bases from V and 5 bases from J; junction bases left unmatched: 8. Germline loops: CDR1 SNHLY, CDR2 FYNNEI. The CDR3: CASSAEQGAYETQYF. CDR3 nucleotide sequence: TGTGCCAGCAGTGCCGAACAGGGGGCTTACGAGACCCAGTACTTC.

This chain links TRBV7-9 with TRBJ2-3, with 8 bases that match TRBD2. The V gene's germline CDR1 is SEHNR and CDR2 FQNEAQ (reference sequence). Trimming at V came to 0 bases and at J to 2 bases, leaving 4 bases not matched to a gene. CDR3 length equals 16 residues. This CDR3 reads CASSLAGGGHTDTQYF. As DNA, the CDR3 is TGTGCCAGCAGCTTAGCTGGCGGGGGGCACACAGATACGCAGTATTTT. Looking up the rest from reference TRBV7-9 and TRBJ2-3 gives the full variable domain: DTGVSQNPRHKITKRGQNVTFRCDPISEHNRLYWYRQTLGQGPEFLTYFQNEAQLEKSRLLSDRFSAERPKGSFSTLEIQRTEQGDSAMYLCASSLAGGGHTDTQYFGPGTRLTVL.

This rearrangement joins TRBV27 to TRBJ2-5; D gene ambiguous. Deletions cut 2 bases from V and 2 bases from J, with 18 bases between. The germline CDR1 and CDR2 sequences are MNHEY and SMNVEV (reference sequence). The CDR3 sequence is 17 residues long. The CDR3 protein is CASSLVTASPPQETQYF. The DNA of the CDR3 is TGTGCCAGCAGTTTAGTAACAGCTAGTCCTCCTCAAGAGACCCAGTACTTC.

The CDR3 DNA reads as TGTGCCAGTAGATCGGTGCGCCCTGAAGCTTTCTTT. Protein: CASRSVRPEAFF. The V gene is TRBV19, the J gene TRBJ1-1; no clear D. This CDR3 is 12 amino acids long. V lost 6 bases to trimming and J lost 6 bases, with 11 bases between them. Germline V gives CDR1 LNHDA, CDR2 SQIVND (reference sequence).

This chain connects TRBV5-1 to TRBJ1-2, with TRBD1 matching 12 bases. The V and J ends lost 3 bases and 3 bases, in that order; junction bases with no gene match: 6. The germline CDR1 and CDR2 sequences are SGHRS and YFSETQ. This CDR3 is built from 16 residues. The CDR3 spells CASSSGTGGADYGYTF. The CDR3 DNA is TGCGCCAGCAGCTCCGGGACAGGGGGCGCAGACTATGGCTACACCTTC.

J is TRBJ2-3 and V is TRBV6-5, with a tentative D call TRBD2 (5 bases). There are 13 residues in the CDR3. The V end was cut by 5 bases, the J end by 6 bases, with 12 bases between. The germline V gene encodes CDR1 MNHEY and CDR2 SVGAGI. CDR3 coding DNA: TGTGCCAGCAGTCTCGGGATGAGGGATACGCAGTATTTT. Translating it yields CASSLGMRDTQYF.

V usage is TRBV9 and J usage is TRBJ2-1; D is ambiguous. Deletions cut 3 bases from V and 8 bases from J, with 15 bases between. Germline V gene sequence: CDR1 SGDLS, CDR2 YYNGEE. The length of the CDR3 is 14 residues. The CDR3 loop is CASSATRQGHEQFF. DNA for the CDR3: TGTGCCAGCAGCGCCACACGACAAGGTCATGAGCAGTTCTTC.

The gene calls are TRBV11-1 and TRBJ2-2; TRBD2 is a possible D gene (5 bases). V was cut by 2 bases and J by 4 bases, with 11 bases left in between. From germline, CDR1 is SGHAT and CDR2 FQDESV (reference sequence). CDR3 size: 15 residues. CDR3 bases: TGTGCCAGCAGCTTAATCGGGATCAGCACCGGGGAGCTGTTTTTT. This translates into CASSLIGISTGELFF.

The chain has TRBV19 and TRBJ2-1; possible D gene TRBD2, 6 bases. Per germline, CDR1 LNHDA and CDR2 SQIVND (reference sequence). V was cut by 5 bases and J by 9 bases, with 11 bases left in between. The CDR3 runs to 12 residues. CDR3 bases: TGTGCCAGTAGTCTGACTAGACGTGAGCAGTTCTTC. It yields the protein CASSLTRREQFF.

The rearrangement joins TRBV9 to TRBJ1-1; the D gene is possibly TRBD1 (5 bases). Germline lookup yields CDR1 SGDLS and CDR2 YYNGEE. V was cut by 0 bases and J by 7 bases, with 13 bases left in between. The CDR3 totals 14 residues. For the CDR3, the DNA is TGTGCCAGCAGCGTAGGGGGGGATCGGGGTGAAGCTTTCTTT. Residues: CASSVGGDRGEAFF.

This clone was counted a few times. This chain uses TRBV19 with TRBJ2-7, with D uncertain. The CDR3 spans 15 residues. CDR1 and CDR2 from the germline V gene are LNHDA and SQIVND (reference sequence). Trimming took 1 base from V and 4 from J, leaving 14 bases between them. The DNA of the CDR3 is TGTGCCAGTAGTATAGTTTTCTCGGCGGCATACGAGCAGTACTTC. Amino acid sequence: CASSIVFSAAYEQYF.

This chain's CDR3 is CAISEAEAKNIQYF. CDR3 nucleotides: TGTGCCATCAGTGAAGCGGAGGCCAAAAACATTCAGTACTTC. This sequence joins TRBV10-3 and TRBJ2-4; possible D gene TRBD2, 5 bases. Germline V gene lookup returns CDR1 ENHRY and CDR2 SYGVKD. The V end lost 3 bases, the J end lost 1 base, and 7 bases lay between the germline ends. The CDR3 extends over 14 amino acids.

The chain is built from TRBV5-4 and TRBJ2-5, with D perhaps TRBD1 (6 bases). The CDR3 length is 18 residues. From germline, CDR1 is SGHNT and CDR2 YYREEE (reference sequence). The ends were cut back, 1 base at V and 2 bases at J, with 21 bases in the middle. CDR3 DNA sequence: TGTGCCAGCAGCTTGCAAGTGGCATGGACAGCGCCACAAGAGACCCAGTACTTC. Residues: CASSLQVAWTAPQETQYF.

Here the CDR3 reads CASKSSYSGNTIYF. Here the CDR3 DNA reads TGTGCCAGCAAGAGCTCATACTCTGGAAACACCATATATTTT. V and J are TRBV7-6 and TRBJ1-3; D uncertain. The CDR3 runs 14 residues. CDR1 SGHVS and CDR2 FNYEAQ come from the germline V gene. Trimming took off 7 bases at V and 0 bases at J, with 10 bases between the two ends.